This is a list of T cell receptor beta chains from one sample in a study of beta chain bispecific antibodies for T cell cancers. Using its own MiXCR run on the 5' RACE reads, TCRdb lists one record per CDR3 protein. The sample consists of about 20,000 distinct CDR3 sequences, 2% to 2.5% of them appearing once. These TCRs' antigens remain unknown. Sample: healthy donor T cells cultured with leukemia cells, taken from a culture containing a bispecific antibody targeting TCR Vbeta12. The receptors shown here come from a human donor in good health. Some clones in this sample may be carry-over from other donors' samples. Both conserved end residues are part of each CDR3. The D gene is left open where the match is weak. The size entry is marked missing in some rows and otherwise reads once, few, many or a size class.

>.|TRBV7-9|many|TRBJ1-1
TGTGCCAGCAGCGAGGGGGTGGGCCTGGGTACTGAAGCTTTCTTT
CASSEGVGLGTEAFF
>.|TRBV29-1|many|TRBJ2-3
TGCAGCGGTGCAGGGGGGAGCACAGATACGCAGTATTTT
CSGAGGSTDTQYF
>.|TRBV6-5|many|TRBJ2-6
TGTGCCAGCAGTTCACCCTCGACAGGATTCCTGAGAGGGGCCAACGTCCTGACTTTC
CASSSPSTGFLRGANVLTF
>TRBD1|TRBV28|few|TRBJ1-1
TGTGCCAGCAGTTTTCCTCCACCGGACAGGGGCACTGAAGCTTTCTTT
CASSFPPPDRGTEAFF
>TRBD2|TRBV4-1|many|TRBJ2-1
TGCGCCAGCAGCCAAGATGACCCTAGCGGGGGGGCAGTCAATGAGCAGTTCTTC
CASSQDDPSGGAVNEQFF
>TRBD1|TRBV10-1|many|TRBJ1-1
TGCGCCAGCAGTGAGTTCTCCGGGACAGGTGACACTGAAGCTTTCTTT
CASSEFSGTGDTEAFF
>.|TRBV12-3/TRBV12-4|few|TRBJ2-5
TGTGCCAGCAGGGGACTGGGGGAGACCCAGTACTTC
CASRGLGETQYF
>.|TRBV6-2/TRBV6-3|many|TRBJ1-1
TGTGCCAGCAGCTGGGCGGAAGGGACTGAAGCTTTCTTT
CASSWAEGTEAFF
>.|TRBV10-3|many|TRBJ2-1
TGTGCCATCGGCACACCGCCCGGCGAGCAGTTCTTC
CAIGTPPGEQFF
>.|TRBV6-2/TRBV6-3|many|TRBJ1-1
TGTGCCAGCAGTTTAGAGGTTAACACTGAAGCTTTCTTT
CASSLEVNTEAFF
>TRBD2|TRBV27|many|TRBJ2-3
TGTGCCAGCAGTTTAATGTCGGGGGGGCAAGATACGCAGTATTTT
CASSLMSGGQDTQYF
>.|TRBV18|.|TRBJ1-4
TGTGCCAGCTCGCCCTTCGGGGACCCCAATGAAAAACTGTTTTTT
CASSPFGDPNEKLFF
>TRBD1|TRBV28|.|TRBJ2-1
TGTGCCAGCAGTTCTGACAGGGGTGAGCAGTTCTTC
CASSSDRGEQFF
>.|TRBV6-1|many|TRBJ2-7
TGTGCCAGCAGTGAACAGGGTACCTTCTCCTACGAGCAGTACTTC
CASSEQGTFSYEQYF
>.|TRBV10-3|many|TRBJ2-1
TGTGCCATCACACGGAATCAAGGAGGGGGCCCCAACAATGAGCAGTTCTTC
CAITRNQGGGPNNEQFF
>.|TRBV5-5|many|TRBJ2-7
TGTGCCAGCAGCTCAGCCCTCTCCTACGAGCAGTACTTC
CASSSALSYEQYF
>TRBD1|TRBV10-3|medium-sized|TRBJ2-5
TGTGCCATCAGTAAGACAGGGGACCGACAAGAGACCCAGTACTTC
CAISKTGDRQETQYF
>.|TRBV7-6|many|TRBJ2-3
TGTGCCAGCAGCTTTTACGGACACGAGACTAGCACAGATACGCAGTATTTT
CASSFYGHETSTDTQYF
>TRBD2|TRBV20-1|many|TRBJ2-1
TGCAGTGCAAGAAAGCGGGGGGTGAGCTCCTACAATGAGCAGTTCTTC
CSARKRGVSSYNEQFF
>.|TRBV7-8|few|TRBJ2-5
TGTGCCAGCAGCTTAGGGGGAGGAGGTCTTGAGACCCAGTACTTC
CASSLGGGGLETQYF
>TRBD2|TRBV20-1|medium-sized|TRBJ2-3
TGCAGTGCTACCCACCTAGCGGGGGGGCTAGATACGCAGTATTTT
CSATHLAGGLDTQYF
>.|TRBV19|many|TRBJ2-7
TGTGCCAGTAGTATGGGCGGGCCCGAGGACGAGCAGTACTTC
CASSMGGPEDEQYF
>.|TRBV5-8|many|TRBJ2-3
TGTGCCAGCAGCTTGCTGGGTCAAGAGGATACGCAGTATTTT
CASSLLGQEDTQYF
>TRBD2|TRBV3-1|many|TRBJ2-1
TGTGCCAGCAGCTCCGGGACTAATTCTCTTGGTGAGCAGTTCTTC
CASSSGTNSLGEQFF
>.|TRBV12-3/TRBV12-4|many|TRBJ1-6
TGTGCCAGCAGTTTGGGGGCATACGAAGGCACCCTCCACTTT
CASSLGAYEGTLHF
>.|TRBV20-1|many|TRBJ2-5
TGCAGTGCTCGGACCGGGGAGACCCAGTACTTC
CSARTGETQYF
>TRBD1|TRBV7-9|many|TRBJ1-2
TGTGCCAGCAGCTCAGGGGGTGAGGAACGAGGCTACACCTTC
CASSSGGEERGYTF
>.|TRBV7-6|many|TRBJ2-3
TGTGCCAGCAGCTTTAGTGGCTCGAGCTCAGATACGCAGTATTTT
CASSFSGSSSDTQYF
>.|TRBV27|many|TRBJ1-5
TGTGCCAGCAGCAGGGTCGGCAATCAGCCCCAGCATTTT
CASSRVGNQPQHF
>.|TRBV2|many|TRBJ1-1
TGTGCCAGCACCCCCCCCCCGGGGCAGGTTCCTCCTTGGAGCACTGAAGCTTTCTTT
CASTPPPGQVPPWSTEAFF
>.|TRBV9|many|TRBJ2-7
TGTGCCAGCGGGGGGCCGTTAAGCTACGAGCAGTACTTC
CASGGPLSYEQYF
>TRBD2|TRBV10-3|many|TRBJ2-1
TGTGCCATCAGCTCTGGGAAACTAGCGGGGAGGAATGAGCAGTTCTTC
CAISSGKLAGRNEQFF
>.|TRBV27|many|TRBJ1-5
TGTGCCAGCAGTTTATCCGGCGGGGATCAGCCCCAGCATTTT
CASSLSGGDQPQHF
>.|TRBV27|medium-sized|TRBJ1-1
TGTGCCAGCAGTTTCGCGGACCTAGGTGAAGCTTTCTTT
CASSFADLGEAFF
>TRBD1|TRBV2|many|TRBJ2-3
TGTGCCAGCTTAGGGACAGGGGCCACAGATACGCAGTATTTT
CASLGTGATDTQYF
>.|TRBV7-9|many|TRBJ2-1
TGTGCCAGCTGGGGGTCGATCCATGAGCAGTTCTTC
CASWGSIHEQFF
>.|TRBV5-6|many|TRBJ2-1
TGTGCCAGCGCCGGGGGTCCTGAGCAGTTCTTC
CASAGGPEQFF
>.|TRBV30|many|TRBJ1-2
TGTGCCTGGAAGTCGCAGGCTTTTAACTATGGCTACACCTTC
CAWKSQAFNYGYTF
>.|TRBV5-1|many|TRBJ1-2
TGCGCCAGCAGCACTGAGGTGAATGGCTACACCTTC
CASSTEVNGYTF
>.|TRBV5-4|.|TRBJ1-2
TGTGCCAGCAGCCAGCGGTTGGGCGGGGGGACCTATGGCTACACCTTC
CASSQRLGGGTYGYTF
>.|TRBV12-3/TRBV12-4|many|TRBJ1-5
TGTGCCAGCAGCACCCTCGGGCAGCCCCAGCATTTT
CASSTLGQPQHF
>TRBD1|TRBV27|many|TRBJ1-5
TGTGCCAGCAGCCGAGGGACAGGGGGCAGACAGCCCCAGCATTTT
CASSRGTGGRQPQHF
>.|TRBV5-4|many|TRBJ1-1
TGTGCCAGCAGCTTGGGCAGGGTGGGCACTGAAGCTTTCTTT
CASSLGRVGTEAFF
>.|TRBV3-1|many|TRBJ1-5
TGTGCCAGCAGCCCCACCCTTTATAGCAATCAGCCCCAGCATTTT
CASSPTLYSNQPQHF
>.|TRBV7-9|many|TRBJ2-1
TGTGCCAGCAGCCAGTTGGTAGGCGCCTACAATGAGCAGTTCTTC
CASSQLVGAYNEQFF
>.|TRBV20-1|many|TRBJ2-1
TGCAGTGCCCGTAGCGGCCCGAGCTCCTACAATGAGCAGTTCTTC
CSARSGPSSYNEQFF
>.|TRBV13|many|TRBJ2-1
TGTGCCAGCAGCTTAGAAGGCGGCCCCTCTTCTTCCTACAATGAGCAGTTCTTC
CASSLEGGPSSSYNEQFF
>TRBD1|TRBV2|.|TRBJ2-2
TGTGCCATGGACAGGTTGGACACCGGGGAGCTGTTTTTT
CAMDRLDTGELFF
>.|TRBV7-9|many|TRBJ2-5
TGTGCCAGCAGCTCTAGACTATCCCAAGAGACCCAGTACTTC
CASSSRLSQETQYF
>TRBD1|TRBV5-5|many|TRBJ2-2
TGTGCCAGCAGCTTTTATGGGACAGGGGCGACCGGGGAGCTGTTTTTT
CASSFYGTGATGELFF
>.|TRBV7-6|many|TRBJ2-2
TGTGCCAGCAGCTCTCACTCGACACTTCCGAACACCGGGGAGCTGTTTTTT
CASSSHSTLPNTGELFF
>.|TRBV2|many|TRBJ2-7
TGTGCCAGCAGTGATGGGTTTTACGAGCAGTACTTC
CASSDGFYEQYF
>TRBD1|TRBV7-9|medium-sized|TRBJ1-2
TGTGCCAGCAGCTTAGGACAGACAGGGGACGGCTACACCTTC
CASSLGQTGDGYTF
>.|TRBV19|few|TRBJ1-1
TGTGCCAGTAGTATCGGGGCAGGGATGAACACTGAAGCTTTCTTT
CASSIGAGMNTEAFF